Presented here are 24 T cell receptor beta chains from one specimen sequenced in a study of shared clonotypes between healthy human individuals. Assay used: immunoSEQ multiplex PCR; TCRdb lists only in-frame clones, some missing. The sample contains more than 500,000 clones, 90% to 97% of which appear only once. Sequencing input: naive CD4+ T cells sorted from blood. Subset described: CD45RA+ positively selected. The receptor set was obtained from a woman in her 30s in good health.

The J gene is TRBJ2-7, the V gene TRBV28, with 14 bases aligning to TRBD2. Germline CDR1 MDHEN, CDR2 SYDVKM. The CDR3 loop spans 16 amino acids. J gave up 3 bases and V 5 bases, and 6 bases lay outside the gene matches. The CDR3 is CASSLRGLAGDYEQYF. Written as DNA, the CDR3 is TGTGCCAGCAGTCTAAGGGGACTAGCGGGAGACTACGAGCAGTACTTC.

This chain links TRBV15 with TRBJ2-1; TRBD2 matches at 8 bases. Per the germline V gene, CDR1 is LNHNV and CDR2 is YYDKDF (reference sequence). CDR3 size: 16 residues. V was clipped by 1 base and J by 9 bases; unmatched bases: 11. CDR3 DNA: TGTGCCACCAGCAGAGGACAGCGGGAGCTTCGGGGTGAGCAGTTCTTC. Its protein product is CATSRGQRELRGEQFF.

The chain carries TRBV4-2 and TRBJ1-6; 7 nucleotides agree with TRBD1. CDR1 and CDR2 from the germline V gene are LGHNA and YNFKEQ. This CDR3 comprises 16 residues. J gave up 5 bases and V 6 bases, and 10 bases lay outside the gene matches. CDR3 loop: CASRRGGQVDNSPLHF. Written as DNA, the CDR3 is TGTGCCAGCAGGCGGGGTGGACAGGTCGATAATTCACCCCTCCACTTT.

This clone appeared a single time. The chain recombines TRBV6-5 with TRBJ2-2; the D gene is possibly TRBD2 (5 bases). This CDR3 is 11 amino acids long. V was clipped by 6 bases and J by 6 bases, with 5 bases between them. Looked up from germline, CDR1 is MNHEY and CDR2 is SVGAGI. CDR3 DNA: TGTGCCAGCAGCGGGGCCGGGGAGCTGTTTTTT. Amino acids: CASSGAGELFF.

The chain joins TRBV29-1 to TRBJ2-7; D possibly matches TRBD1 or TRBD2 (5 bases each). V gave up 5 bases and J gave up 3 bases, with 14 bases separating them. This CDR3 region has 13 residues. In germline, CDR1 is SQVTM, CDR2 ANQGSEA. CDR3 sequence (DNA): TGCAGCGTTTCGGGACGGATGTTCTACGAGCAGTACTTC. Translation gives CSVSGRMFYEQYF.

This CDR3 reads CASSVSGHEQYF. The CDR3 DNA follows: TGTGCCAGCAGCGTGTCGGGCCACGAGCAGTACTTC. The chain employs TRBV25-1 and TRBJ2-5; the D is unclear. Gene TRBJ2-7 matches the end of the DNA better, so the J call may be wrong. This CDR3 has 12 amino acids. CDR1 is MGHDK, CDR2 SYGVNS, per germline.

This chain joins TRBV29-1 and TRBJ1-2; D is perhaps TRBD1 (5 bases). CDR3 length equals 12 residues. Trimming removed 7 bases at V and 7 bases at J, with 16 bases between. Germline values: CDR1 SQVTM, CDR2 ANQGSEA. The CDR3 loop is CSALWGGGGYTF. The CDR3 DNA reads TGCAGCGCCCTATGGGGGGGAGGTGGCTACACCTTC.

The rearrangement uses TRBV2 and TRBJ2-1; tentatively, D is TRBD2 (6 bases). Trimming removed 4 bases at V and 1 base at J, with 17 bases between. The CDR3 is made up of 17 amino acids. Germline-derived CDR1 and CDR2 are SNHLY and FYNNEI. Written as DNA, the CDR3 is TGTGCCAGCAGTGGTGCTCGGGGACTTCGGTCCTACAATGAGCAGTTCTTC. Protein product: CASSGARGLRSYNEQFF.

The chain employs TRBV10-1 and TRBJ2-1, with 9 positions matching TRBD2. The V and J ends lost 0 bases and 4 bases, in that order; junction bases with no gene match: 4. This CDR3 region has 16 residues. CDR1 WNHNN and CDR2 SYGVQD come from the germline V gene (reference sequence). In DNA form, the CDR3 reads TGCGCCAGCAGTGAGTCGAGCGGGAGGCAGTACAATGAGCAGTTCTTC. Its protein is CASSESSGRQYNEQFF.

The V call is TRBV19, the J call TRBJ2-7, with D perhaps matching TRBD1 (5 bases). CDR3 size: 13 residues. V dropped 4 bases and J dropped 2 bases, with 9 bases sitting between them. Looked up from germline, CDR1 is LNHDA and CDR2 is SQIVND (reference sequence). CDR3 in DNA: TGTGCCAGTAGTACCGACAGAACCTACGAGCAGTACTTC. This sequence encodes CASSTDRTYEQYF. The whole variable domain, remainder taken from reference TRBV19 and TRBJ2-7, is DGGITQSPKYLFRKEGQNVTLSCEQNLNHDAMYWYRQDPGQGLRLIYYSQIVNDFQKGDIAEGYSVSREKKESFPLTVTSAQKNPTAFYLCASSTDRTYEQYFGPGTRLTVT.

The genes are TRBV27 and TRBJ2-7, with 9 bases that match TRBD2. CDR1 and CDR2 (germline): MNHEY, SMNVEV (reference sequence). V gave up 3 bases and J gave up 4 bases; unmatched junction bases: 7. The CDR3 has 15 residues. CDR3 nucleotide sequence: TGTGCCAGCAGTTTCGGCGGGAGGGCCCAATACGAGCAGTACTTC. It codes for CASSFGGRAQYEQYF.

This chain's CDR3 is CASSPGVGYQNGYTF. As DNA, the CDR3 is TGTGCCAGCAGCCCCGGTGTAGGGTACCAAAATGGCTACACCTTC. J is TRBJ1-2 and V is TRBV7-2; D not resolved. V was cut by 5 bases and J by 6 bases, with 19 bases left in between. Germline V CDR1 and CDR2: SGHTA, FQGNSA. The CDR3 loop spans 15 amino acids. The complete variable domain, with remaining parts taken from reference TRBV7-2 and TRBJ1-2, reads GAGVSQSPSNKVTEKGKDVELRCDPISGHTALYWYRQSLGQGLEFLIYFQGNSAPDKSGLPSDRFSAERTGGSVSTLTIQRTQQEDSAVYLCASSPGVGYQNGYTFGSGTRLTVV.

The J gene is TRBJ2-7, the V gene TRBV19; D gene unclear. There are 14 residues in the CDR3. Trimming stripped 5 bases from V and 5 bases from J, with 16 bases between. Germline values: CDR1 LNHDA, CDR2 SQIVND (reference sequence). Here the CDR3 DNA reads TGTGCCAGTAGTTTCCTTAGATCGGCCCACGAGCAGTACTTC. Protein product: CASSFLRSAHEQYF.

This chain connects TRBV6-4 to TRBJ1-2; no firm D call. Per the germline V gene, CDR1 is MRHNA and CDR2 is SNTAGT. This CDR3 is built from 14 residues. V was trimmed by 3 bases and J by 7 bases, leaving 15 bases between them. The CDR3 DNA sequence: TGTGCCAGCAGTGATAGGCCGGGATTTGGTGGCTACACCTTC. Translated: CASSDRPGFGGYTF.

The chain links TRBV2 to TRBJ2-1; the match to TRBD1 covers 9 bases. In germline, CDR1 is SNHLY, CDR2 FYNNEI. CDR3 length: 14 residues. The V segment lost 6 bases and the J segment 6 bases; nucleotides outside the gene matches: 6. The CDR3 loop is CASRGQGRGNEQFF. The DNA for the CDR3 is TGTGCCAGCAGGGGACAGGGAAGGGGCAATGAGCAGTTCTTC.

The V and J genes are TRBV11-3 and TRBJ2-1, with D unclear. The CDR3 loop spans 15 amino acids. V lost 1 base to trimming and J lost 4 bases, with 11 bases between them. The V gene's germline CDR1 is SGHNT and CDR2 YENEEA. The CDR3 protein is CASSLGGTEYNEQFF. The CDR3 DNA reads as TGTGCCAGCAGCTTAGGAGGTACAGAGTACAATGAGCAGTTCTTC.

This rearrangement joins TRBV27 to TRBJ2-5; TRBD1 matches 10 bases. V shed 0 bases, J shed 4 bases, and the junction held 8 bases outside the gene matches. Germline loops: CDR1 MNHEY, CDR2 SMNVEV (reference sequence). This CDR3 contains 17 residues. The CDR3 spells CASSLSRDRGPGETQYF. The CDR3 DNA is TGTGCCAGCAGTTTATCGAGGGACAGGGGACCGGGAGAGACCCAGTACTTC.

The V call is TRBV28, the J call TRBJ1-2, with 9 positions matching TRBD1. Germline assignment: CDR1 MDHEN and CDR2 SYDVKM. Trimming took 6 bases from V and 0 from J; bases not matched to a gene: 5. The CDR3 covers 15 residues. CDR3 residues: CASRETGGPNYGYTF. The CDR3 nucleotides read TGTGCCAGCAGGGAAACAGGGGGCCCTAACTATGGCTACACCTTC.

This chain links TRBV5-1 with TRBJ1-1; no reliable D call. This CDR3 is built from 14 residues. The V end lost 4 bases, the J end lost 1 base, and 11 bases lay between the germline ends. Per germline, CDR1 SGHRS and CDR2 YFSETQ. The DNA for the CDR3 is TGCGCCAGCAGCGCGGCTGTTGGGAACACTGAAGCTTTCTTT. As protein: CASSAAVGNTEAFF.

V gene TRBV19 combines with J gene TRBJ2-4, with TRBD2 matching over 9 bases. Germline CDR1 LNHDA, CDR2 SQIVND (reference sequence). The CDR3 is 18 residues long. The V gene end was trimmed by 5 bases and the J gene end by 0 bases; junction bases not matched to a gene: 11. The CDR3 bases are TGTGCCAGTAGTTCAGGGACTAGCATTAAACTAGCCAAAAACATTCAGTACTTC. Protein: CASSSGTSIKLAKNIQYF.

This clone was recorded only once. The rearrangement uses TRBV29-1 and TRBJ2-1; a weak D match, TRBD1 (5 bases). Germline lookup yields CDR1 SQVTM and CDR2 ANQGSEA. V was clipped by 4 bases and J by 3 bases, with 19 bases between them. The CDR3 spans 16 residues. This CDR3 is CSVVAGLTSYYNEQFF. Here the CDR3 DNA reads TGCAGCGTTGTGGCAGGGTTGACCTCATACTACAATGAGCAGTTCTTC.

The CDR3 region has the DNA TGTGCCAGCAGCGTATCCCTAGCAAGCGGCACAGATACGCAGTATTTT. Residues: CASSVSLASGTDTQYF. The chain couples TRBV9 to TRBJ2-3; D might be TRBD2 (5 bases). The CDR3 is made up of 16 amino acids. From germline, CDR1 is SGDLS and CDR2 YYNGEE. Trimming stripped 1 base from V and 1 base from J, with 13 bases between.

This clone appeared once. The chain recombines TRBV6-6 with TRBJ1-1, with a tentative D call TRBD1 (5 bases). The V gene's germline CDR1 is MNHNY and CDR2 SVGAGI (reference sequence). V gave up 2 bases and J gave up 2 bases, with 6 bases separating them. The CDR3 is 13 residues long. DNA for the CDR3: TGTGCCAGCAGTTACGGGGGTAACACTGAAGCTTTCTTT. Translation gives CASSYGGNTEAFF.

The CDR3 DNA follows: TGTGCCAGCAGTTTTAGTAGCGGGAGGTTGGATGAGCAGTTCTTC. Its protein product is CASSFSSGRLDEQFF. V and J are TRBV28 and TRBJ2-1, with 10 bases aligning to TRBD2. Germline CDR1 and CDR2: MDHEN and SYDVKM. J lost 8 bases, V lost 3 bases, and 7 bases had no gene match. The CDR3 spans 15 residues.